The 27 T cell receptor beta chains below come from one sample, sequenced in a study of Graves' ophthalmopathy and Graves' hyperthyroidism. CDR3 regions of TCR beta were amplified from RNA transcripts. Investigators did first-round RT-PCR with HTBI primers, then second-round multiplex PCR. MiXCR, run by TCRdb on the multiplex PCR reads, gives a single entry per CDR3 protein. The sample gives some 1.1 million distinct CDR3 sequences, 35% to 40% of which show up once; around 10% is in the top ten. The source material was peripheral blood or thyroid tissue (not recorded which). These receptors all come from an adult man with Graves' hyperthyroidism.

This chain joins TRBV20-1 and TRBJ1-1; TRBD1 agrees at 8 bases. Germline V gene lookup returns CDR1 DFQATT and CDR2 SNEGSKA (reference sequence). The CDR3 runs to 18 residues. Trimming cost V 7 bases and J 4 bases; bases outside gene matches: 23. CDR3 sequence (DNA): TGCAGTGTTCCCGCTCCCGGGACAGGCAGCCTTTTGGTCACTGAAGCTTTCTTT. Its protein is CSVPAPGTGSLLVTEAFF.

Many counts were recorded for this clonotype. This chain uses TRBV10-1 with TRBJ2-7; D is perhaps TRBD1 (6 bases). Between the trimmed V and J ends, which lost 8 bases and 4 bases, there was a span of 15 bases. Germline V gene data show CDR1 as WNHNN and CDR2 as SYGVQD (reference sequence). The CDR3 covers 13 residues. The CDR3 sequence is CASSGTQGYEQYF. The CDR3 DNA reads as TGCGCCAGCTCCGGGACACAGGGTTACGAGCAGTACTTC.

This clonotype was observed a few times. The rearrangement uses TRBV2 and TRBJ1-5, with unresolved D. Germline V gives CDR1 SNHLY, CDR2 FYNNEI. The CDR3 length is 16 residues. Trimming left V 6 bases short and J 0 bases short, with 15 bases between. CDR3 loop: CASSDFRRDSNQPQHF. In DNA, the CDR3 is TGTGCCAGCAGCGATTTCCGACGAGATAGCAATCAGCCCCAGCATTTT.

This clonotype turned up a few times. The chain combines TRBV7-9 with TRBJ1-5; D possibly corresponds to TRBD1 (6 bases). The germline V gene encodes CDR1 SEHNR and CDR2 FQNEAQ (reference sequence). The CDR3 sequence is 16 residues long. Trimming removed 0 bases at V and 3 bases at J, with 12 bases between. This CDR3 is CASSLASGGHNQPQHF. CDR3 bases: TGTGCCAGCAGCTTAGCATCCGGGGGCCACAATCAGCCCCAGCATTTT.

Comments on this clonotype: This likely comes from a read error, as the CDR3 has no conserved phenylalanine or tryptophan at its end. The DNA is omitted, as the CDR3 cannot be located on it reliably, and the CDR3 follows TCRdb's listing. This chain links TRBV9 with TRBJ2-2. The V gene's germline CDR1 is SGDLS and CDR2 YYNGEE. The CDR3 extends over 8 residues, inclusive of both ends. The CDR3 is CASSVRAT.

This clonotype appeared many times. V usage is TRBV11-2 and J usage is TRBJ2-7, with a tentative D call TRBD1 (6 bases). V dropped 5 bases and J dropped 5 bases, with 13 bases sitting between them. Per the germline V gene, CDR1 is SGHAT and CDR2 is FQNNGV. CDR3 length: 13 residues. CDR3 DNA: TGTGCCAGCAGCCCGATTCAGGGGAACGAGCAGTACTTC. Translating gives CASSPIQGNEQYF.

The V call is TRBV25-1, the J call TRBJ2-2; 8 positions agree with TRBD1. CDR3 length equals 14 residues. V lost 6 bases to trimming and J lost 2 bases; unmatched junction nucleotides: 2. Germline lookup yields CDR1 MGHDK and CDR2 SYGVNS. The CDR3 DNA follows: TGTGCCAGCAGGACAGGGGATAACACCGGGGAGCTGTTTTTT. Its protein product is CASRTGDNTGELFF.

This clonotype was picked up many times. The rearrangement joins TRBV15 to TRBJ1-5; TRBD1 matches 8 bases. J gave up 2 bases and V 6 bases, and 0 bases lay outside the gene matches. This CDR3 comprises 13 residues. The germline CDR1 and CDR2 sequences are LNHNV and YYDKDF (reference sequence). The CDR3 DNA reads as TGTGCCACCAGGACAGGGGGCAATCAGCCCCAGCATTTT. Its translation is CATRTGGNQPQHF.

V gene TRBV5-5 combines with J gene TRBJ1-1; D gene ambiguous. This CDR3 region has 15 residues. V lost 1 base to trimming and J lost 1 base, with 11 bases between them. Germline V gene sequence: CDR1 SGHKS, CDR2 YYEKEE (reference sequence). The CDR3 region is CASSLNRGGNTEAFF. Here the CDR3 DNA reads TGTGCCAGCAGCTTGAATCGCGGCGGGAACACTGAAGCTTTCTTT.

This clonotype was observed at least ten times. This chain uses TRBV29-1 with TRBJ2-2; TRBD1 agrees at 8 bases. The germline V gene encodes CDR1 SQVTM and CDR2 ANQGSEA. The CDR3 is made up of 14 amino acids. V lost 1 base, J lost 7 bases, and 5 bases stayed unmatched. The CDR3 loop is CSVEGTGNFGELFF. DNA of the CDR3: TGCAGCGTTGAAGGGACAGGGAATTTCGGGGAGCTGTTTTTT.

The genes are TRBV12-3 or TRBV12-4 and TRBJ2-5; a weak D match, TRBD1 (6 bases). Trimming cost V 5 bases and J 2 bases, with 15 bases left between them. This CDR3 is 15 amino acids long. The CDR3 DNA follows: TGTGCCAGCAGTCCACAGGGCGGGCCTCAAGAGACCCAGTACTTC. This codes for CASSPQGGPQETQYF.

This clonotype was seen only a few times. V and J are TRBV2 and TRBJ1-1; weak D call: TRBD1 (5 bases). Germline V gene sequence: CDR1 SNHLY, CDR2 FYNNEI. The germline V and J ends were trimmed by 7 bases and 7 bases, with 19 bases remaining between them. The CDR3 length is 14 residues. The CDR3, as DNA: TGTGCCAGCATTTCCGGGGGTGGGTTCGTTGAAGCTTTCTTT. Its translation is CASISGGGFVEAFF.

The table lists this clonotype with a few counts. The CDR3: CASSSFGLFRDAAATEAFF. The DNA for the CDR3 is TGCGCCAGCAGTAGCTTTGGTCTTTTTAGGGACGCGGCAGCCACTGAAGCTTTCTTT. The chain carries TRBV4-3 and TRBJ1-1; D may be TRBD1 (5 bases). V dropped 6 bases and J dropped 4 bases, with 30 bases sitting between them. The germline V gene has CDR1 LGHNA and CDR2 YSLEER. The CDR3 consists of 19 residues.

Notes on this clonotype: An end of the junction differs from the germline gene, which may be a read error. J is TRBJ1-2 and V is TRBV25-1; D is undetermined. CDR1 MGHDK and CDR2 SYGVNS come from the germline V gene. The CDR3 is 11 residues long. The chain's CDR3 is CASSQTYGHTF. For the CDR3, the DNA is TGTGCCAGCAGTCAAACTTATGGCCACACCTTC.

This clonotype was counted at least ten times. This CDR3 reads CAIRTGQGAPNTGELFF. The CDR3 DNA sequence: TGTGCCATCAGAACGGGACAGGGGGCGCCCAACACCGGGGAGCTGTTTTTT. V gene TRBV10-3 combines with J gene TRBJ2-2; 12 bases map to TRBD1. Germline assignment: CDR1 ENHRY and CDR2 SYGVKD. There are 17 residues in the CDR3. The V gene end was trimmed by 6 bases and the J gene end by 2 bases; junction bases not matched to a gene: 7.

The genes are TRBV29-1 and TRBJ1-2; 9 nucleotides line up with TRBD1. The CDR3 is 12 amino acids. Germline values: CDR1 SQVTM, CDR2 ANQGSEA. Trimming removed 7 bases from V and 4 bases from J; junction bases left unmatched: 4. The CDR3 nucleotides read TGCAGCGAGGACAGGGGCGTCTATGGCTACACCTTC. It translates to CSEDRGVYGYTF.

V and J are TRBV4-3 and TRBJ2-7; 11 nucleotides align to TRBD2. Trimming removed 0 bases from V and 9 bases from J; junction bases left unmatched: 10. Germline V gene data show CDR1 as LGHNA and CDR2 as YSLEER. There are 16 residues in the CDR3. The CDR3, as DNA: TGCGCCAGCAGCCAAGATGTTCTTAGCGGGGGGGCGTGGCAGTACTTC. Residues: CASSQDVLSGGAWQYF.

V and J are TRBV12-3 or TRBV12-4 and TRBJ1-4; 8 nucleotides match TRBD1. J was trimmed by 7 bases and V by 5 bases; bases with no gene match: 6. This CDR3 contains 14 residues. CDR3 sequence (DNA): TGTGCCAGCAGTCCCCTAGACAGGGGTGAAAAACTGTTTTTT. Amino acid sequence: CASSPLDRGEKLFF.

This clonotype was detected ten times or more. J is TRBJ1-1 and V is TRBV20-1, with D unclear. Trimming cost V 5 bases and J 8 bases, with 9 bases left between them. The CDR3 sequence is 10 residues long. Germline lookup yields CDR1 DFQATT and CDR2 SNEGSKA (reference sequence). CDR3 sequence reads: CSAGNIEAFF. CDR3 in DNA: TGCAGTGCTGGGAATATAGAAGCTTTCTTT.

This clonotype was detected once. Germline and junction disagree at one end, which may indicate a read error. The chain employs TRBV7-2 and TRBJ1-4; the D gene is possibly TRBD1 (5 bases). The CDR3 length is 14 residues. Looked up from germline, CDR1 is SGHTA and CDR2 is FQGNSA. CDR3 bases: TGTGCCAGCAGTGACAGCGGGGGAGATGAAAAACTGTCTTTT. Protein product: CASSDSGGDEKLSF.

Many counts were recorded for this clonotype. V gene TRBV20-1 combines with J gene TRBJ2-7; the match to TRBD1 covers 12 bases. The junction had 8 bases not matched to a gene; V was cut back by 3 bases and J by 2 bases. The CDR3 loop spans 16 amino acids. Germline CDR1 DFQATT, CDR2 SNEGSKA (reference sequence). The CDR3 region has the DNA TGCAGTGCTAGCCCGGGACAGGGGGCCCAACCCTACGAGCAGTACTTC. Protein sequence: CSASPGQGAQPYEQYF.

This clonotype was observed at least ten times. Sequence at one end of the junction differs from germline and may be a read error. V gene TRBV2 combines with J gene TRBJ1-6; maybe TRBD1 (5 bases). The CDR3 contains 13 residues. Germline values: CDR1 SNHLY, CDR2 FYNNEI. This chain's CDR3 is CASSEGVYSPLHF. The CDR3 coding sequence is TGTGCCAGCAGCGAAGGGGTTTATTCACCCCTCCACTTT.

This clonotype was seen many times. The CDR3 DNA reads as TGTGCCAGCAGCCCGGGTTTCTCTGGAAACACCATATATTTT. Translation gives CASSPGFSGNTIYF. The chain joins TRBV14 to TRBJ1-3; D is unresolved. There are 14 residues in the CDR3. CDR1 is SGHDN and CDR2 is FVKESK in the germline V gene. Trimming took off 4 bases at V and 0 bases at J, with 7 bases between the two ends.

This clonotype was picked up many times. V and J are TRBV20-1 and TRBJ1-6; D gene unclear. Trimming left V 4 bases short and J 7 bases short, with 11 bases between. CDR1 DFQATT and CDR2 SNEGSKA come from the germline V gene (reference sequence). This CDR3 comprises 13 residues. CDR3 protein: CSATEGRNSPLHF. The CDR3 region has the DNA TGCAGTGCTACGGAGGGTAGGAATTCACCCCTCCACTTT.

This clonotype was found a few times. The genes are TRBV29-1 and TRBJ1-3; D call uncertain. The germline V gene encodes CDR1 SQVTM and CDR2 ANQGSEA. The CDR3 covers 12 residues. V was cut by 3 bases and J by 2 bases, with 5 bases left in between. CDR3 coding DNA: TGCAGCGTTGAGATGGCTGGAAACACCATATATTTT. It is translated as CSVEMAGNTIYF.

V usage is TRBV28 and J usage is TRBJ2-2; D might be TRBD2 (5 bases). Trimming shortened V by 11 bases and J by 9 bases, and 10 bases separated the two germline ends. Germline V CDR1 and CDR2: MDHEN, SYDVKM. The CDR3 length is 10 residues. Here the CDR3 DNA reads TGTGCCGCGGGCCGGCGGGAGCTGTTTTTT. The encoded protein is CAAGRRELFF.

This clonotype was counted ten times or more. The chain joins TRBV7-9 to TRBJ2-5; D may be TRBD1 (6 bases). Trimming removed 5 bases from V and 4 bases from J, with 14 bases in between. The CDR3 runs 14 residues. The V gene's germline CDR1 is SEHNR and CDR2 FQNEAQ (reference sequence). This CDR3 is CASSPRGGGETQYF. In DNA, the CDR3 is TGTGCCAGCAGCCCCCGAGGGGGTGGAGAGACCCAGTACTTC.